This entry concerns a single TCR beta chain. This specimen belongs to a study of blood T cells in healthy people across ages. The second PCR ran about 6 to 11 cycles with a sample-barcoded 5' primer and J-beta primers. Every sample gave at least 3 million paired-end reads containing CDR3. TCRdb ran MiXCR on the 5' RACE reads and lists one entry per CDR3 protein. The repertoire holds more than 700,000 distinct CDR3 sequences, about 55% seen once, with around 40% in the top ten. V lost 2 bases, J lost 1 base, and 3 bases lay in between. Germline V gene sequence: CDR1 WSHSY, CDR2 SAAADI. The CDR3 has 12 amino acids.

This sequence joins TRBV10-2 and TRBJ2-7; D is undetermined. Input material: blood. This TCR came from a man older than 75 in good health. The DNA of the CDR3 is TGCGCCAGCAGTGAGGTTTCCTACGAGCAGTACTTC. Protein sequence: CASSEVSYEQYF.